These 2 T cell receptor beta chains were all obtained from the same sample, sequenced in a study of cytomegalovirus exposure and HLA in healthy donors. Use of 60 Vbeta and 13 Jbeta primers characterized the PCR. The data were produced by immunoSEQ multiplex PCR, yet TCRdb's version contains in-frame clones alone and is incomplete. The data contain about 190,000 clones, around 90% of them seen just once; the ten biggest clones take up around 1.5%. The material sequenced was PBMCs. These receptors originate from a young woman in good health and CMV-seronegative.

The V and J genes are TRBV18 and TRBJ1-5; the match to TRBD1 covers 8 bases. CDR1 and CDR2 from the germline V gene are KGHSH and LQKENI. The CDR3 has 16 residues. With V trimmed by 6 bases and J by 3 bases, 10 bases remained unmatched. CDR3 sequence reads: CASSAGQGVVNQPQHF. The DNA of the CDR3 is TGTGCCAGCTCGGCCGGACAGGGAGTGGTCAATCAGCCCCAGCATTTT.

This clone was seen a single time. This chain joins TRBV7-9 and TRBJ1-5; possibly TRBD1 for D (6 bases). Per germline, CDR1 SEHNR and CDR2 FQNEAQ (reference sequence). CDR3 size: 15 residues. V was cut by 2 bases and J by 6 bases, with 14 bases left in between. CDR3 sequence reads: CASSLWGRFGQPQHF. The CDR3 nucleotides read TGTGCCAGCAGCTTATGGGGGCGGTTTGGTCAGCCCCAGCATTTT.